The rows below give T cell receptor beta chains drawn from one sample of a study of blood T cell repertoires in COVID-19. Clones were sequenced by immunoSEQ multiplex PCR, and TCRdb holds only the in-frame ones, with some missing. The sample consists of approximately 170,000 clones, around 85% of them appearing once. Sequenced sample: peripheral blood. These receptors were collected from a woman in her fifties or sixties with acute or convalescent COVID-19. Both conserved end residues are trimmed from each CDR3.

V	CDR3
TRBV15	ATSGQTGGREKLF
TRBV20-1	SARTGGALY
TRBV7-9	ASTTSAGYNEQF
TRBV5-1	ASRGQGTNTGELF
TRBV5-1	ASSQGWELAKNIQY
TRBV11-2	ASSLERNTEAF
TRBV18	ASSPPSGLEQY
TRBV29-1	SVTRQGIDEQY
TRBV4-3	ASSPDLAGKYNEQF
TRBV10-2	ASSPGTHYNEQF
TRBV7-2	ASSPWQGKSSYEQY
TRBV15	ATSRDRLAGGFYEQF
TRBV4-3	ASSQGTGDFGYT
TRBV18	ASSQLAASTDTQY
TRBV3-1/TRBV3-2	ASSPWGVRKGGELF
TRBV6-1	ASSEVRSGSPLH
TRBV5-6	ASSRRPGQGSNQPQH
TRBV16	ASSQPQYSNQPQH
TRBV19	ASSIFGTYEQY
TRBV4-1	ASSDRAPYEQY